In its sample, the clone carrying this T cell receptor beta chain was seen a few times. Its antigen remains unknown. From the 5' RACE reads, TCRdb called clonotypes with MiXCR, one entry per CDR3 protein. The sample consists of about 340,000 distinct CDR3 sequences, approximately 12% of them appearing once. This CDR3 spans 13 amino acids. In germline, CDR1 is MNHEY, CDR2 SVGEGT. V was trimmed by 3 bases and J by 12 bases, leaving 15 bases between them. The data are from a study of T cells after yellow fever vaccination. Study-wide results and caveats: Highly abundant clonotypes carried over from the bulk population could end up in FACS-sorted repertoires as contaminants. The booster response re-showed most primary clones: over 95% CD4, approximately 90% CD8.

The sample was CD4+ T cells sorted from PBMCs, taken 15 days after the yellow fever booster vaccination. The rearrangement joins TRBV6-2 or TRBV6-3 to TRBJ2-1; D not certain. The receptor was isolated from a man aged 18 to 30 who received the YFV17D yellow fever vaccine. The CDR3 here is CASSYPAARGQFF. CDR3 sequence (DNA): TGTGCCAGCAGTTATCCCGCGGCTCGTGGGCAGTTCTTC.